Listed below are T cell receptor beta chains from one sample, sequenced in a study of cytomegalovirus exposure and HLA in healthy donors. Method: immunoSEQ multiplex PCR; TCRdb's copy keeps in-frame clones and lacks some. Of 200,000 to 250,000 clones listed, more than 70% are singletons. Specimen: PBMCs. The receptors here all came from a boy aged 5-17 years in good health and CMV-seronegative. Both conserved end residues are part of each CDR3. Each record gives: J gene, V gene, D gene, clone size, CDR3 DNA, CDR3 protein. The D gene is left open where the match is weak. Some rows mark clone size as missing; the rest say once, few, many or name a class of expanded clone.

TRBJ2-7 | TRBV5-6 | NA | NA | TGTGCCAGCAGCTTGGCCGTAGGCGGATGGGTCTCCTACGAGCAGTACTTC | CASSLAVGGWVSYEQYF
TRBJ2-7 | TRBV5-1 | NA | NA | TGCGCCAGCAGCTTGACTCTGGGCGCCTACGAGCAGTACTTC | CASSLTLGAYEQYF
TRBJ1-5 | TRBV6-6 | TRBD1 | NA | TGTGCCAGTAGGGGGCTTTTCAGCAATCAGCCCCAGCATTTT | CASRGLFSNQPQHF
TRBJ2-7 | TRBV5-8 | NA | NA | TGTGCCAGCAGGAACAGCTACGAGCAGTACTTC | CASRNSYEQYF
TRBJ1-1 | TRBV6-6 | TRBD1 | NA | TGTGCCAGCAGTTACCCCCCGGGGGACAGGGGGCAGGTAGCTTTCTTT | CASSYPPGDRGQVAFF
TRBJ1-2 | TRBV14 | NA | NA | TGTGCCAGCAGTCTAGGTCCTGTGAGCGGCTACACCTTC | CASSLGPVSGYTF
TRBJ1-4 | TRBV29-1 | NA | NA | TGCAGCGTCAGACAGACTAATGAAAAACTGTTTTTT | CSVRQTNEKLFF
TRBJ2-7 | TRBV5-6 | NA | once | TGTGCCAGCAGCTTGGAAGGGTTGGCGGGGATTGAGCAGTACTTC | CASSLEGLAGIEQYF
TRBJ1-2 | TRBV12-5 | NA | NA | TGTGCTAGTGGTTTAGTGTCCGGGTTCGGTTTGAGGGGCTACACCTTC | CASGLVSGFGLRGYTF
TRBJ1-1 | TRBV11-3 | NA | NA | TGTGCCAGCACCCGGGAGGGTGCGGGCACTGAAGCTTTCTTT | CASTREGAGTEAFF
TRBJ1-2 | TRBV7-9 | NA | NA | TGTGCCAGCAGCTTATGGGACACAGCTAACTATGGCTACACCTTC | CASSLWDTANYGYTF
TRBJ2-7 | TRBV7-9 | NA | once | TGTGCCAGCAGCTTACGAGGGGGCTGGAGGGGGGCGGGCGAGCAGTACTTC | CASSLRGGWRGAGEQYF
TRBJ2-1 | TRBV29-1 | NA | NA | TGCAGCGTCGCGCGCCCGAGGAGCTCCTACAATGAGCAGTTCTTC | CSVARPRSSYNEQFF
TRBJ1-1 | TRBV11-2 | TRBD1 | NA | TGTGCCAGCAGCTCAGGGACAGGTGAAGCTTTCTTT | CASSSGTGEAFF
TRBJ2-3 | TRBV7-9 | NA | few | TGTGCCAGCAGCTTAGGGTTGCGCTCTAGCACAGATACGCAGTATTTT | CASSLGLRSSTDTQYF
TRBJ1-1 | TRBV6-5 | NA | NA | TGTGCCAGCAGTTACGCCAGGAACACTGAAGCTTTCTTT | CASSYARNTEAFF
TRBJ2-3 | TRBV7-2 | TRBD2 | NA | TGTGCCAGCAGCCCTACTAGCGGGGGGGCCTCAGATACGCAGTATTTT | CASSPTSGGASDTQYF
TRBJ1-1 | TRBV5-4 | NA | NA | TGTGCCAGCAGCTACAACGGGGGAATGAGGAACACTGAAGCTTTCTTT | CASSYNGGMRNTEAFF
TRBJ1-2 | TRBV7-2 | TRBD1 | few | TGTGCCAGCACTGGGACAGGGGCGGGAGGCTACACCTTC | CASTGTGAGGYTF
TRBJ2-7 | TRBV11-2 | TRBD1 | NA | TGTGCCAGCAGCCCGGGACAGACTAACTACGAGCAGTACTTC | CASSPGQTNYEQYF
TRBJ2-3 | TRBV30 | NA | NA | TGTGCCTGCACAAAGGGGGGGGGTTTGACAGATACGCAGTATTTT | CACTKGGGLTDTQYF
TRBJ2-1 | TRBV7-9 | NA | NA | TGTGCCAGCAGCGGCAGCCTTGACAAAAACAATGAGCAGTTCTTC | CASSGSLDKNNEQFF
TRBJ2-3 | TRBV4-2 | TRBD2 | few | TGTGCCAGCAGCCACCGACTAGCGGGAGATACGCAGTATTTT | CASSHRLAGDTQYF
TRBJ2-3 | TRBV5-1 | TRBD2 | NA | TGCGCCAGCAGCTTTGGGGAGGGTACGCAGTATTTT | CASSFGEGTQYF
TRBJ2-7 | TRBV18 | TRBD2 | once | TGTGCCAGCTCACCGAGCGGGAGCGACCACGAGCAGTACTTC | CASSPSGSDHEQYF
TRBJ2-3 | TRBV5-1 | NA | NA | TGCGCCAGCAGCCCGACCCTAGGAGATACGCAGTATTTT | CASSPTLGDTQYF
TRBJ2-7 | TRBV11-2 | TRBD2 | NA | TGTGCCAGCAGCTACAGGCGGGGGACTAGCGGGAGGAACTACGAGCAGTACTTC | CASSYRRGTSGRNYEQYF
TRBJ1-2 | TRBV9 | NA | NA | TGTGCCAGCAGCGTAGACGGACAAAATCCTAACTATGGCTACACCTTC | CASSVDGQNPNYGYTF
TRBJ2-3 | TRBV11-2 | NA | few | TGTGCCAGCAGCTTCCCTAGCCTGGGCACAGATACGCAGTATTTT | CASSFPSLGTDTQYF
TRBJ1-2 | TRBV5-1 | NA | once | TGCGCCAGCAGCTTGAATCAGGGTGATGGCTACACCTTC | CASSLNQGDGYTF
TRBJ1-2 | TRBV27 | NA | NA | TGTGCCAGCAGTTTAAGGTCAGCGTATGGCTACACCTTC | CASSLRSAYGYTF
TRBJ1-5 | TRBV6-4 | NA | NA | TGTGCCAGCAGTGACTCAAGTGGCAGGGGTGGCAATCAGCCCCAGCATTTT | CASSDSSGRGGNQPQHF
TRBJ1-4 | TRBV6-1 | NA | NA | TGTGCCAGCGCCAGAGGGGGAGCCGGTGAAAAGGTGTTTTTT | CASARGGAGEKVFF
TRBJ1-5 | TRBV6-6 | TRBD1 | NA | TGTGCCAGCACGGGTGGACAGGGGAATCAGCCCCAGCATTTT | CASTGGQGNQPQHF
TRBJ1-1 | TRBV7-8 | TRBD1 | few | TGTGCCAGCAGCTTCAGGGGGCCGATGAACACTGAGGCTTTCTTT | CASSFRGPMNTEAFF
TRBJ2-1 | TRBV11-1 | TRBD2 | NA | TGTGCCAGCAGCTTCGGGGGGGCCGGTTTCAATGAGCAGTTCTTC | CASSFGGAGFNEQFF
TRBJ2-2 | TRBV9 | TRBD2 | NA | TGTGCCAGCAGCCCTAGTCGGGGGGAGGCGGGCACCGGGGAGCTGTTTTTT | CASSPSRGEAGTGELFF
TRBJ1-1 | TRBV30 | NA | once | TGTGCCTGGAGGGGCCCACTATGGGGCCGCAACACTGAAGCTTTCTTT | CAWRGPLWGRNTEAFF
TRBJ2-1 | TRBV7-8 | NA | NA | TGTGCCAGCAGCTTTCCCAGGGGGGGAGCGGGGGCATACAATGAGCAGTTCTTC | CASSFPRGGAGAYNEQFF
TRBJ2-1 | TRBV2 | NA | NA | TGTGCCAGCAGTGAGGACTATCAATTCTACAATGAGCAGTTCTTC | CASSEDYQFYNEQFF
TRBJ1-4 | TRBV7-9 | NA | once | TGTGCCAGCAGCTTAGCCTGGGGGGATGGGAATGAAAAACTGTTTTTT | CASSLAWGDGNEKLFF
TRBJ1-1 | TRBV29-1 | TRBD1 | NA | TGCAGCGTTCGGGGGACAGGGCTCGGGCCTGAAGCTTTCTTT | CSVRGTGLGPEAFF
TRBJ1-3 | TRBV9 | NA | NA | TGTGCCAGCAGCTCATTGAGCTCTGGAAACACCATATATTTT | CASSSLSSGNTIYF
TRBJ2-7 | TRBV6-5 | NA | NA | TGTGCCAGCAGTGAAGAAGACACCCGTTACGAGCAGTACTTC | CASSEEDTRYEQYF
TRBJ2-3 | TRBV10-1 | NA | NA | TGCGCCAGCAGTATAACGGGACATAGCACAGATACGCAGTATTTT | CASSITGHSTDTQYF
TRBJ1-1 | TRBV7-9 | TRBD1 | NA | TGTGCCAGCAGCTTAGACAGGGGGCGAAACACTGAAGCTTTCTTT | CASSLDRGRNTEAFF
TRBJ2-7 | TRBV5-6 | NA | NA | TGTGCCAGCAGCGGAGGGCGGGGCGAGCAGTACTTC | CASSGGRGEQYF
TRBJ2-2 | TRBV4-2 | NA | NA | TGTGCCAGCAGCCAAGATCGGTGGCGGGGTCACACCGGGGAGCTGTTTTTT | CASSQDRWRGHTGELFF